These T cell receptor beta chains were read from a single sample in a study of blood T cells in healthy people across ages. MiXCR, applied by TCRdb to the 5' RACE reads, yields one record per CDR3 protein. The table shows more than 1.4 million distinct CDR3 sequences, with 42% occurring only once. Sequenced: blood. The source of these receptors is a woman aged 18-29 years in good health. CDR3s include the opening cysteine and the closing phenylalanine or tryptophan. The order of the fields is CDR3 protein, CDR3 DNA, clone size, D gene, J gene, V gene. D genes are given only for firm matches. Some rows mark clone size as missing; the rest say once, few, many or name a class of expanded clone.

CASRLDPVSEQYF | TGTGCCAGCAGACTTGACCCGGTAAGCGAGCAGTACTTC | few | . | TRBJ2-7 | TRBV3-1
CASSYPTTVASGRYF | TGTGCCAGCAGTTACCCTACAACAGTAGCTTCCGGGCGGTACTTC | few | . | TRBJ2-5 | TRBV6-2/TRBV6-3
CSAPDRDYEQYF | TGCAGTGCTCCAGACAGGGACTACGAGCAGTACTTC | few | TRBD1 | TRBJ2-7 | TRBV20-1
CASSPKTSGLYEQYF | TGTGCCAGCAGCCCCAAAACTAGCGGGCTCTACGAGCAGTACTTC | few | TRBD2 | TRBJ2-7 | TRBV7-2
CASSSDWARATGELFF | TGTGCCAGCAGCTCTGACTGGGCGCGTGCCACCGGGGAGCTGTTTTTT | . | . | TRBJ2-2 | TRBV7-9
CASSFLAGPTVVETQYF | TGTGCCAGCAGCTTTCTCGCGGGACCAACAGTGGTAGAGACCCAGTACTTC | few | . | TRBJ2-5 | TRBV7-8
CASSLGETYEQYF | TGTGCCAGCAGTTTAGGGGAAACCTACGAGCAGTACTTC | . | . | TRBJ2-7 | TRBV12-3/TRBV12-4
CASSSPGETQYF | TGTGCCAGCAGCTCCCCCGGAGAGACCCAGTACTTC | many | . | TRBJ2-5 | TRBV13
CASSLLTGANYGYTF | TGTGCCAGCAGTTTACTGACAGGGGCGAACTATGGCTACACCTTC | many | TRBD1 | TRBJ1-2 | TRBV28
CASSPEGYEQYF | TGTGCCAGCTCACCAGAAGGCTACGAGCAGTACTTC | many | . | TRBJ2-7 | TRBV5-1
CASSQPPGLAPDPSYNEQFF | TGTGCCAGCAGCCAGCCTCCCGGACTAGCGCCAGATCCCTCCTACAATGAGCAGTTCTTC | . | TRBD2 | TRBJ2-1 | TRBV11-3
CASRPGTGDSNQPQHF | TGTGCCAGCCGTCCCGGGACAGGGGACAGCAATCAGCCCCAGCATTTT | few | TRBD1 | TRBJ1-5 | TRBV12-3/TRBV12-4
CASSFTGGSKTDTQYF | TGCGCCAGCAGCTTCACAGGGGGCTCCAAAACAGATACGCAGTATTTT | . | TRBD1 | TRBJ2-3 | TRBV5-1
CASSQGHGGQTNQPQHF | TGCGCCAGCAGCCAAGGTCACGGGGGACAGACTAATCAGCCCCAGCATTTT | few | TRBD1 | TRBJ1-5 | TRBV4-1
CASSYSPTGGGLSDTQYF | TGTGCCAGCAGTTACTCTCCGACTGGCGGGGGACTTTCAGATACGCAGTATTTT | . | TRBD2 | TRBJ2-3 | TRBV6-5
CSARDAAPGIYNEQFF | TGCAGTGCTAGAGATGCGGCACCCGGGATATACAATGAGCAGTTCTTC | . | . | TRBJ2-1 | TRBV20-1
CAITEGREGDEQFF | TGTGCCATCACCGAGGGGCGGGAGGGGGATGAGCAGTTCTTC | few | TRBD2 | TRBJ2-1 | TRBV10-3
CASSAFYRGQETQYF | TGTGCCAGCAGCGCATTCTACAGGGGCCAAGAGACCCAGTACTTC | few | TRBD1 | TRBJ2-5 | TRBV9
CSARDRRGTYNEQFF | TGCAGTGCTAGAGATCGGAGGGGTACCTACAATGAGCAGTTCTTC | . | . | TRBJ2-1 | TRBV20-1
CASAGQGYEQYF | TGTGCCAGCGCGGGACAGGGTTACGAGCAGTACTTC | . | TRBD1 | TRBJ2-7 | TRBV3-1
CSATPAASTYEQYF | TGCAGTGCTACGCCAGCGGCCTCAACCTACGAGCAGTACTTC | once | . | TRBJ2-7 | TRBV20-1
CASSLVGQGKKNEKLFF | TGTGCCAGCAGCTTAGTGGGACAGGGGAAAAAGAATGAAAAACTGTTTTTT | . | TRBD1 | TRBJ1-4 | TRBV11-2
CASSSYEDSSTDTQYF | TGTGCCAGCAGCTCGTATGAAGACAGCAGCACAGATACGCAGTATTTT | . | . | TRBJ2-3 | TRBV11-2
CSVDGVSYNEQFF | TGCAGCGTTGATGGCGTGTCCTACAATGAGCAGTTCTTC | . | . | TRBJ2-1 | TRBV29-1
CASTYLSVNTEAFF | TGTGCCAGCACCTACCTCTCGGTGAACACTGAAGCTTTCTTT | . | . | TRBJ1-1 | TRBV6-6
CATSRAKGTVDGYTF | TGTGCCACCAGCAGAGCCAAGGGGACCGTCGATGGCTACACCTTC | . | . | TRBJ1-2 | TRBV15
CASSLLATDGYTF | TGCGCCAGCAGCTTGTTAGCCACTGATGGCTACACCTTC | . | . | TRBJ1-2 | TRBV5-1
CASGGAANQPQHF | TGTGCCAGCGGGGGTGCGGCGAATCAGCCCCAGCATTTT | . | . | TRBJ1-5 | TRBV27
CASSPLGSGEETQYF | TGCGCCAGCAGCCCCCTTGGTTCAGGGGAGGAGACCCAGTACTTC | . | . | TRBJ2-5 | TRBV4-1
CASRPDGGGELFF | TGTGCCAGCAGACCGGACGGCGGGGGGGAGCTGTTTTTT | . | . | TRBJ2-2 | TRBV12-3/TRBV12-4